The clone carrying this T cell receptor beta chain was counted a few times. Its antigen is undetermined. This entry comes from a study of CD8+ T cells in alopecia areata. Overall study results and limits: Within the top 100, expanded CD8+ clones significantly decreased with tofacitinib, as did scalp clonality.

The treatment denotes: oral pan-JAK inhibitor, 5-10 mg twice daily. Following extraction, RNA underwent reverse transcription to cDNA, which served as the sequencing template. The method was immunoSEQ multiplex PCR; TCRdb's version includes in-frame clones alone and lacks a portion of them. The table lists about 200,000 clones, 30% to 40% of them singletons, with 0.48% in the top ten. In germline, CDR1 is SQVTM, CDR2 ANQGSEA. The CDR3 runs 10 residues. V dropped 4 bases and J dropped 3 bases, with 3 bases sitting between them. The source material was CD4+ T cells sorted from blood, sampled between weeks 30 and 35, from a patient treated with tofacitinib. This chain links TRBV29-1 with TRBJ2-5; D is uncertain. The source of this sequence is a human donor with alopecia areata. The CDR3 loop reads CSVGKETQYF. The DNA for the CDR3 is TGCAGCGTTGGAAAAGAGACCCAGTACTTC.